The next 8 T cell receptor beta chains were all read from a single sample in a study of T cell responses to AZD1222 COVID-19 vaccine. The data were produced by immunoSEQ multiplex PCR, yet TCRdb's version contains in-frame clones alone and is incomplete. This sample has fewer than 120,000 clones; around nine tenths occur once, and the top ten carry roughly 14%. The sequenced sample was peripheral blood, obtained 28 days after the second AZD1222 dose. The receptor set was obtained from an adult who received the AZD1222 COVID-19 vaccine.

V usage is TRBV6-6 and J usage is TRBJ2-7; the match to TRBD2 covers 8 bases. Germline V gives CDR1 MNHNY, CDR2 SVGAGI (reference sequence). The CDR3 has 16 residues. V shed 6 bases and J 4 bases; nucleotides not matched to a gene: 14. CDR3 DNA: TGTGCCAGCAGCCCCCGCTTGGGTAGCGGGGCGTACGAGCAGTACTTC. This encodes CASSPRLGSGAYEQYF.

This clone came up once. The chain combines TRBV5-1 with TRBJ1-6, with D perhaps matching TRBD1 (5 bases). The V gene lost 0 bases and the J gene lost 14 bases, with 21 bases spanning the gap. This CDR3 comprises 16 residues. CDR1 and CDR2 from the germline V gene are SGHRS and YFSETQ. CDR3 sequence: CASSLDSGTVRLALHF. CDR3 DNA: TGCGCCAGCAGCTTGGATTCCGGGACCGTCCGCTTAGCCCTCCACTTT. The entire variable domain, with the rest obtained from reference TRBV5-1 and TRBJ1-6, is as follows: KAGVTQTPRYLIKTRGQQVTLSCSPISGHRSVSWYQQTPGQGLQFLFEYFSETQRNKGNFPGRFSGRQFSNSRSEMNVSTLELGDSALYLCASSLDSGTVRLALHFGNGTRLTVT.

The J gene is TRBJ1-1, the V gene TRBV25-1; D remains unclear. V was shortened by 5 bases and J by 5 bases, with 12 bases between the two germline ends. From germline, CDR1 is MGHDK and CDR2 SYGVNS. The length of the CDR3 is 13 residues. CDR3 amino acids: CASSLGRSTEAFF. The DNA of the CDR3 is TGTGCCAGCAGTTTAGGGAGAAGTACTGAAGCTTTCTTT.

The gene calls are TRBV11-1 and TRBJ2-3; D not certain. This CDR3 contains 12 residues. CDR1 and CDR2 (germline): SGHAT, FQDESV (reference sequence). V lost 6 bases, J lost 7 bases, and 11 bases lay in between. This CDR3 is CASSFSEYTQYF. The CDR3, as DNA: TGTGCCAGCAGTTTCTCAGAATATACGCAGTATTTT.

The chain joins TRBV7-3 to TRBJ1-6; D may be TRBD1 (5 bases). CDR3 length: 14 amino acids. The V end was cut by 3 bases, the J end by 6 bases, with 9 bases between. The germline V gene has CDR1 SGHTA and CDR2 FQGTGA. CDR3 residues: CASSFEGINSPLHF. The CDR3 nucleotides are TGTGCCAGCAGCTTCGAGGGGATTAATTCACCCCTCCACTTT.

This clone has just one count. The chain carries TRBV5-1 and TRBJ2-3; perhaps TRBD2 as D (6 bases). Trimming pared 2 bases from V and 2 bases from J, leaving 12 bases between. CDR3 size: 15 residues. CDR1 is SGHRS and CDR2 is YFSETQ in the germline V gene. Written as DNA, the CDR3 is TGCGCCAGCAGCTTAGGGAGGAGATACACAGATACGCAGTATTTT. It codes for CASSLGRRYTDTQYF.

V usage is TRBV14 and J usage is TRBJ2-5, with TRBD2 matching 9 bases. CDR3 length: 14 residues. The J segment lost 4 bases and the V segment lost 4 bases, leaving 4 bases of the junction unmatched. From germline, CDR1 is SGHDN and CDR2 FVKESK. The CDR3 sequence: CASSRTSVRETQYF. The CDR3, as DNA: TGTGCCAGCAGCCGGACTAGCGTTAGAGAGACCCAGTACTTC.

The chain couples TRBV11-3 to TRBJ1-6; 7 positions agree with TRBD1. Germline assignment: CDR1 SGHNT and CDR2 YENEEA. This CDR3 has 14 amino acids. J lost 7 bases, V lost 5 bases, and 5 bases had no gene match. The DNA for the CDR3 is TGTGCCAGCAGCCCATTGACAGGGAATTCACCCCTCCACTTT. This gives the protein CASSPLTGNSPLHF.